The TCR beta chain under discussion was sequenced for a study of blood T cell repertoires in COVID-19. Trimming cost V 3 bases and J 4 bases, with 13 bases left between them. Germline assignment: CDR1 MNHNS and CDR2 SASEGT. The CDR3 has 14 amino acids. As handled by the study authors: For nucleated cells, counts were estimated from reference gene primer amplification. Clones were read by immunoSEQ multiplex PCR, and TCRdb kept only the in-frame ones, dropping some. D and trimming come from the DNA, and the V and J calls and clone size come from that table. Here the sample spans 150,000 or so clones, roughly 89% being singletons.

The origin of this receptor is a man aged 60-69 years with COVID-19, enrolled during active disease. The chain uses TRBV6-1 and TRBJ2-7; possibly TRBD1 for D (6 bases). Source material: peripheral blood. The CDR3 coding sequence is TGTGCCAGCAGTGATGAGGCAGGGGCTTACGAGCAGTACTTC. This gives the protein CASSDEAGAYEQYF.